These 22 T cell receptor beta chains were sequenced from one sample in a study of blood T cell repertoires in COVID-19. TCRdb keeps only in-frame clones here, not all; method: immunoSEQ multiplex PCR. Among roughly 59,000 clones, 70% to 80% were seen once, and the ten largest hold more than 9.5%. Specimen: peripheral blood. The source of these receptors is a human donor in a cohort sampled during active COVID-19.

V usage is TRBV3-1 (or the pseudogene TRBV3-2) and J usage is TRBJ2-1; 10 positions match TRBD2. The CDR3 extends over 15 amino acids. Looked up from germline, CDR1 is LGHDT and CDR2 is YNNKEL (reference sequence). Germline trimming cut 5 bases from V and 8 bases from J; bases unmatched to any gene: 9. The DNA for the CDR3 is TGTGCCAGCAGCTGGAGCGGGAGGGGAGTCGATGAGCAGTTCTTC. It specifies CASSWSGRGVDEQFF.

This clone was counted a single time. The V call is TRBV6-6, the J call TRBJ2-7; weak D call: TRBD2 (6 bases). The CDR3 length is 14 residues. V lost 2 bases, J lost 4 bases, and 12 bases lay in between. Germline assignment: CDR1 MNHNY and CDR2 SVGAGI (reference sequence). The CDR3 here is CASSYGAGGYEQYF. The CDR3 DNA sequence: TGTGCCAGCAGTTACGGGGCAGGAGGGTACGAGCAGTACTTC.

V usage is TRBV30 and J usage is TRBJ1-2; 9 nucleotides match TRBD1. V lost 1 base to trimming and J lost 3 bases; unmatched junction nucleotides: 9. The CDR3 sequence is 16 residues long. From germline, CDR1 is GTSNPN and CDR2 SVGIG (reference sequence). CDR3 sequence reads: CAWSAGNRGLDYGYTF. Here the CDR3 DNA reads TGTGCCTGGAGTGCAGGGAACAGGGGGCTAGACTATGGCTACACCTTC.

V is TRBV15 and J is TRBJ1-1; 8 bases map to TRBD1. Germline CDR1 LNHNV, CDR2 YYDKDF (reference sequence). J gave up 2 bases and V 0 bases, and 2 bases lay outside the gene matches. CDR3 length equals 15 residues. CDR3 DNA: TGTGCCACCAGCAGAGACAGGGGGCAAAACACTGAAGCTTTCTTT. Translated, it gives CATSRDRGQNTEAFF.

The genes are TRBV18 and TRBJ2-3, with TRBD2 as a possible D gene (5 bases). Germline assignment: CDR1 KGHSH and CDR2 LQKENI. The CDR3 has 15 amino acids. Trimming left V 3 bases short and J 2 bases short, with 12 bases between. The CDR3 nucleotides read TGTGCCAGCTCACCGGCGGGTCTCTACACAGATACGCAGTATTTT. Translating gives CASSPAGLYTDTQYF.

The chain uses TRBV18 and TRBJ2-2, with 8 bases identical to TRBD2. Germline V gene sequence: CDR1 KGHSH, CDR2 LQKENI. The CDR3 consists of 16 residues. The trim removed 1 base at V and 8 bases at J, leaving 9 bases unmatched. The CDR3 DNA is TGTGCCAGCTCACCACTTACGCGGGGGGCTTCAGGGGAGCTGTTTTTT. Amino acid sequence: CASSPLTRGASGELFF.

This chain links TRBV28 with TRBJ1-6, with 10 positions matching TRBD1. Germline values: CDR1 MDHEN, CDR2 SYDVKM. The CDR3 spans 15 residues. Trimming took 7 bases from V and 10 from J; bases not matched to a gene: 10. CDR3 bases: TGTGCCAGCAAAGAGCCGACAGGGGGCGAGTCACCCCTCCACTTT. It encodes CASKEPTGGESPLHF.

The chain carries TRBV15 and TRBJ2-3; TRBD2 agrees at 12 bases. The J segment lost 6 bases and the V segment lost 1 base, leaving 8 bases of the junction unmatched. CDR1 is LNHNV, CDR2 YYDKDF, per germline (reference sequence). This CDR3 has 17 amino acids. The chain's CDR3 is CATSRGSTSGSVDTQYF. The CDR3 DNA reads TGTGCCACCAGCAGAGGTTCGACTAGCGGGAGTGTGGATACGCAGTATTTT.

This chain links TRBV7-2 with TRBJ1-3; TRBD1 agrees at 7 bases. This CDR3 contains 14 residues. Germline lookup yields CDR1 SGHTA and CDR2 FQGNSA. V gave up 4 bases and J gave up 3 bases; unmatched junction bases: 3. CDR3 loop: CASSSGTDGNTIYF. The CDR3 nucleotides read TGTGCCAGCAGCTCCGGGACAGATGGAAACACCATATATTTT.

This chain connects TRBV7-2 to TRBJ1-2; 9 positions agree with TRBD1. The CDR3 is made up of 14 amino acids. Germline lookup yields CDR1 SGHTA and CDR2 FQGNSA. V lost 2 bases and J lost 6; bases outside the gene matches: 4. The CDR3 loop is CASSLPDRGHGYTF. The CDR3 nucleotides read TGTGCCAGCAGCTTACCGGACAGGGGCCATGGCTACACCTTC.

The chain links TRBV30 to TRBJ2-7; D gene ambiguous. The ends were cut back, 5 bases at V and 0 bases at J, with 5 bases in the middle. The CDR3 has 11 residues. CDR1 is GTSNPN and CDR2 is SVGIG in the germline V gene (reference sequence). This chain's CDR3 is CAWGSSYEQYF. As DNA, the CDR3 is TGTGCCTGGGGTAGCTCCTACGAGCAGTACTTC.

The J gene is TRBJ2-3, the V gene TRBV28, with TRBD1 matching over 7 bases. The CDR3 is made up of 16 amino acids. Germline loops: CDR1 MDHEN, CDR2 SYDVKM. V was clipped by 5 bases and J by 5 bases; unmatched bases: 13. The CDR3 bases are TGTGCCAGCAGTGCCTACTCCAGACAGGGTGTAGATACGCAGTATTTT. Its protein product is CASSAYSRQGVDTQYF.

V usage is TRBV6-1 and J usage is TRBJ1-5; TRBD1 matches at 7 bases. Germline lookup yields CDR1 MNHNS and CDR2 SASEGT. Trimming took 2 bases from V and 3 from J; bases not matched to a gene: 7. This CDR3 spans 16 amino acids. CDR3 region: CASSELRGLINQPQHF. For the CDR3, the DNA is TGTGCCAGCAGTGAACTGAGGGGGCTGATCAATCAGCCCCAGCATTTT.

The V call is TRBV7-2, the J call TRBJ2-1; 7 positions match TRBD2. Germline lookup yields CDR1 SGHTA and CDR2 FQGNSA. This CDR3 is 17 amino acids long. The trim removed 1 base at V and 13 bases at J, leaving 19 bases unmatched. The CDR3 region is CASSLGRAREISDLQFF. CDR3 nucleotides: TGTGCCAGCAGCTTAGGGCGGGCGCGGGAGATCTCGGACCTTCAGTTCTTC.

The chain couples TRBV6-2 or TRBV6-3 to TRBJ2-3; 7 bases align to TRBD2. The ends lost 0 bases at V and 1 base at J; junction bases unmatched: 4. Germline assignment: CDR1 MNHEY and CDR2 SVGEGT. CDR3 length: 16 residues. Here the CDR3 DNA reads TGTGCCAGCAGTTACTCCAAGCGGGGACGCACAGATACGCAGTATTTT. Translation: CASSYSKRGRTDTQYF.

This chain joins TRBV6-6 and TRBJ2-1; TRBD2 is a possible D gene (5 bases). The V end lost 11 bases, the J end lost 6 bases, and 14 bases lay between the germline ends. From germline, CDR1 is MNHNY and CDR2 SVGAGI (reference sequence). The CDR3 has 12 amino acids. The CDR3 bases are TGTGCCTCCCGAGAGGGCGGCAATGAGCAGTTCTTC. It codes for CASREGGNEQFF.

The chain employs TRBV5-1 and TRBJ1-4; weak D call: TRBD1 (5 bases). With 0 bases removed from V and 7 bases from J, the gap between germline ends came to 13 bases. The CDR3 contains 15 residues. The germline gives CDR1 SGHRS, CDR2 YFSETQ. CDR3 loop: CASSLVGTGIEKLFF. CDR3 nucleotides: TGCGCCAGCAGCTTGGTCGGGACTGGGATTGAAAAACTGTTTTTT. Supplemented by reference TRBV5-1 and TRBJ1-4, the full variable domain reads KAGVTQTPRYLIKTRGQQVTLSCSPISGHRSVSWYQQTPGQGLQFLFEYFSETQRNKGNFPGRFSGRQFSNSRSEMNVSTLELGDSALYLCASSLVGTGIEKLFFGSGTQLSVL.

The chain joins TRBV4-2 to TRBJ2-2; 12 bases fit TRBD2. The CDR3 covers 16 residues. Germline CDR1 reads LGHNA; CDR2 reads YNFKEQ. The V gene end was trimmed by 1 base and the J gene end by 3 bases; junction bases not matched to a gene: 0. Written as DNA, the CDR3 is TGTGCCAGCAGCCAAGGGACTAGCGGGGACACCGGGGAGCTGTTTTTT. Protein product: CASSQGTSGDTGELFF.

This clone was counted a few times. V and J are TRBV3-1 (or the pseudogene TRBV3-2) and TRBJ2-7, with 7 positions matching TRBD2. In germline, CDR1 is LGHDT, CDR2 YNNKEL (reference sequence). Trimming at V came to 3 bases and at J to 1 base, leaving 9 bases not matched to a gene. The CDR3 contains 16 residues. CDR3 bases: TGTGCCAGCAGCCAGACATTCACTAGCGTTTCCTACGAGCAGTACTTC. The encoded protein is CASSQTFTSVSYEQYF.

J is TRBJ1-1 and V is TRBV28; D possibly corresponds to TRBD1 (6 bases). CDR3 size: 15 residues. Looked up from germline, CDR1 is MDHEN and CDR2 is SYDVKM. With 5 bases removed from V and 4 bases from J, the gap between germline ends came to 17 bases. The CDR3 region has the DNA TGTGCCAGCAGTCCCCACAGGGCGGGGGGCACTGAAGCTTTCTTT. It encodes CASSPHRAGGTEAFF.

The rearrangement links TRBV2 to TRBJ2-2; TRBD2 matches 8 bases. CDR1 is SNHLY, CDR2 FYNNEI, per germline. V shed 6 bases and J 2 bases; nucleotides not matched to a gene: 2. This CDR3 spans 14 amino acids. The CDR3 spells CASRREGNTGELFF. In DNA, the CDR3 is TGTGCCAGCAGACGGGAGGGTAACACCGGGGAGCTGTTTTTT.

V usage is TRBV5-1 and J usage is TRBJ1-1, with 9 nucleotides matching TRBD1. This CDR3 contains 14 residues. The ends lost 5 bases at V and 5 bases at J; junction bases unmatched: 7. Germline V CDR1 and CDR2: SGHRS, YFSETQ. The CDR3 loop reads CASSYTGGKTEAFF. The CDR3 DNA follows: TGCGCCAGCAGTTATACAGGGGGCAAAACTGAAGCTTTCTTT.